What follows describes a single T cell receptor (beta chain). Its antigen is unidentified. This CDR3 has 13 residues. Deletions cut 10 bases from V and 7 bases from J, with 20 bases between. CDR1 ENHRY and CDR2 SYGVKD come from the germline V gene. Assay: immunoSEQ multiplex PCR; the TCRdb copy retains only in-frame clones and omits some. The top ten hold roughly 0.86% of the sample, which has roughly 14,000 clones, around 81% seen once. This sample is part of a study of T cells after posttransplantation cyclophosphamide. Study-wide results and limits: Donor CD8+ memory clones often dominated recipient blood repertoires at later times.

This related bone marrow graft donor gave peripheral blood on the day of marrow donation. The chain links TRBV10-3 to TRBJ2-7, with TRBD2 as a possible D gene (5 bases). The clonotype originates from a man aged 45-65 years in good health, CMV-negative, and a related stem cell transplant donor. Specimen: memory CD4+ T cells sorted from PBMCs. CDR3 nucleotide sequence: TGTGCCAGTTACCAAGAAGCGGCCGGGGAGCAGTACTTC. It codes for CASYQEAAGEQYF.